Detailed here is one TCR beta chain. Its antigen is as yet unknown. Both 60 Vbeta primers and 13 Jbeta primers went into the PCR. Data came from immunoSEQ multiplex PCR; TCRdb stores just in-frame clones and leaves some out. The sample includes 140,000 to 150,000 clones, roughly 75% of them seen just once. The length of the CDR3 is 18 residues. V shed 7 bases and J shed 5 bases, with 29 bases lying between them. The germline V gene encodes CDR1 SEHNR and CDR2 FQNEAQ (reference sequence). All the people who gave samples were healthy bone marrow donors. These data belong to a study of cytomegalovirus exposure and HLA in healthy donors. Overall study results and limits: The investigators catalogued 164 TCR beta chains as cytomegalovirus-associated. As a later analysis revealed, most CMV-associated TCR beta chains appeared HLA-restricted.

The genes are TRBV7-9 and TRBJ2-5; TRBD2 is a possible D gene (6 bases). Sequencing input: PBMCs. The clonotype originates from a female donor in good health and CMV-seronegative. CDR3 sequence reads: CASTPSAGPNYIGETQYF. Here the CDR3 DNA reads TGTGCCAGCACCCCATCGGCGGGACCCAACTATATTGGGGAGACCCAGTACTTC. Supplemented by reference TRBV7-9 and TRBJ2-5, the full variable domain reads DTGVSQNPRHKITKRGQNVTFRCDPISEHNRLYWYRQTLGQGPEFLTYFQNEAQLEKSRLLSDRFSAERPKGSFSTLEIQRTEQGDSAMYLCASTPSAGPNYIGETQYFGPGTRLLVL.